This TCR beta chain was recorded in a study of T cells in Graves' hyperthyroidism and ophthalmopathy. Study outcomes and limitations: The authors' 13 V-J model separated ophthalmopathy from stable hyperthyroidism.

Remarks on this clonotype: The antigen is undetermined.

CDR1 and CDR2 from the germline V gene are KGHDR and SFDVKD. Deletions cut 6 bases from V and 6 bases from J, with 5 bases between. The CDR3 contains 11 residues. The investigators amplified TCR beta CDR3 regions from RNA transcripts. HTBI primers were employed in a first-round RT-PCR of the TCR CDR3. TCRdb redid the calling of the multiplex PCR reads with MiXCR, one entry per CDR3 protein. This table holds a few hundred thousand distinct CDR3 sequences, around 15% found once. Sequencing input: blood. The chain links TRBV24-1 to TRBJ2-1; the D is unclear. The receptor was isolated from a woman in her thirties or forties with Graves' hyperthyroidism. The CDR3 nucleotides read TGTGCCACCAGTCCTGGCAATGAGCAGTTCTTC. Translated: CATSPGNEQFF.